The rows below give T cell receptor beta chains drawn from one sample of a study of cytomegalovirus exposure and HLA in healthy donors. TCRdb's copy holds only in-frame clones and misses some; the assay was immunoSEQ multiplex PCR. This table holds fewer than 200,000 clones, around nine tenths found once. The sample comprised PBMCs. The source of these receptors is a man aged 18 to 29 in good health and CMV-seropositive. Both conserved end residues are part of each CDR3.

J: TRBJ2-5
V: TRBV7-2
CDR3: CASSFQGGETQYF

J: TRBJ2-7
V: TRBV4-3
CDR3: CASSQDGSGLAGGGYPYEQYF

J: TRBJ2-5
V: TRBV27
CDR3: CASSLGGGRGETQYF

J: TRBJ2-7
V: TRBV28
CDR3: CASRIVSGYEQYF

J: TRBJ2-7
V: TRBV2
CDR3: CASQEGGEQYF

J: TRBJ2-7
V: TRBV27
CDR3: CASRSSYEQYF

J: TRBJ1-2
V: TRBV7-2
CDR3: CASRSGVLRRGYTF

J: TRBJ1-2
V: TRBV25-1
CDR3: CASSEGGPYGYTF

J: TRBJ2-7
V: TRBV28
CDR3: CASSPLQAWDRGDYEQYF

J: TRBJ2-7
V: TRBV28
CDR3: CATQEGMDYEQYF

J: TRBJ1-5
V: TRBV29-1
CDR3: CSVGGLGSSNQPQHF

J: TRBJ1-1
V: TRBV5-4
CDR3: CASSGAIGQGGPEAFF

J: TRBJ2-5
V: TRBV10-3
CDR3: CATWTGEEGTQYF

J: TRBJ2-3
V: TRBV5-6
CDR3: CASSHYRTTDTQYF

J: TRBJ2-7
V: TRBV9
CDR3: CASSVGTRTVYEQYF

J: TRBJ2-7
V: TRBV2
CDR3: CASRVESYEQYF

J: TRBJ1-5
V: TRBV11-2
CDR3: CASSARREFYQPQHF

J: TRBJ2-3
V: TRBV29-1
CDR3: CSVDWDIKDTQYF

J: TRBJ2-1
V: TRBV28
CDR3: CASSSGQHLGNEQFF

J: TRBJ2-7
V: TRBV11-1
CDR3: CASSLLGQGIYEQYF

J: TRBJ1-1
V: TRBV15
CDR3: CATSRDIGQTEAFF

J: TRBJ2-7
V: TRBV7-7
CDR3: CASSPDLAGEQYF

J: TRBJ2-7
V: TRBV7-9
CDR3: CASASTAGASYEQYF

J: TRBJ2-5
V: TRBV6-6
CDR3: CASVLAGGIRETQYF

J: TRBJ2-7
V: TRBV2
CDR3: CASVTSGSYEQYF

J: TRBJ1-1
V: TRBV6-5
CDR3: CASSYAGEAFF

J: TRBJ2-5
V: TRBV2
CDR3: CASLLGHQETQYF

J: TRBJ2-7
V: TRBV5-6
CDR3: CASSPGVGYEQYF

J: TRBJ1-1
V: TRBV19
CDR3: CASSKVEANTEAFF

J: TRBJ2-3
V: TRBV9
CDR3: CASSVRQTTDTQYF

J: TRBJ2-7
V: TRBV27
CDR3: CASSLTSSYEQYF

J: TRBJ2-5
V: TRBV6-5
CDR3: CASSTNRVETQYF

J: TRBJ2-1
V: TRBV7-9
CDR3: CASTIVRGQLLYNEQFF

J: TRBJ1-5
V: TRBV7-2
CDR3: CASGQGPLGPQHF

J: TRBJ2-5
V: TRBV19
CDR3: CASSISVAGGQETQYF

J: TRBJ2-1
V: TRBV27
CDR3: CASSFGDRVYNEQFF

J: TRBJ1-4
V: TRBV7-2
CDR3: CASSSQGSESMFF

J: TRBJ1-2
V: TRBV28
CDR3: CASSWQNYGYTF

J: TRBJ2-7
V: TRBV9
CDR3: CASSTWGTDRKYF

J: TRBJ2-5
V: TRBV9
CDR3: CASSGTSGGTQETQYF

J: TRBJ1-1
V: TRBV18
CDR3: CASSPTVGTEAFF

J: TRBJ1-1
V: TRBV29-1
CDR3: CSVDGQDTEAFF